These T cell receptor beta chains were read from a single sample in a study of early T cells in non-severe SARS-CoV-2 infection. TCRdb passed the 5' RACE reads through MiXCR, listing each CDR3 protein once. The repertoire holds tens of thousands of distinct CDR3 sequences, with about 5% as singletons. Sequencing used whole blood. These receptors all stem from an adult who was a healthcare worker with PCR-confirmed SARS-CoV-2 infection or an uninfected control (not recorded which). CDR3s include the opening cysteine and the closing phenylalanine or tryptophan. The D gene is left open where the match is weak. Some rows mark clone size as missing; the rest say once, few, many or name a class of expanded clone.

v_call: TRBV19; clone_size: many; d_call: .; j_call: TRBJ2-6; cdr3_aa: CASHTGSGANVLTF; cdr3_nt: TGTGCCAGCCACACAGGCTCTGGGGCCAACGTCCTGACTTTC
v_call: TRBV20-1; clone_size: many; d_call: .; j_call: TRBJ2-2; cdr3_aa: CSASYKNTGELFF; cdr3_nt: TGCAGTGCTAGTTATAAGAACACCGGGGAGCTGTTTTTT
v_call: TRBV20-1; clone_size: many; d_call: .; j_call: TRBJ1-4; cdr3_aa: CSASRRSDEKLFF; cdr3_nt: TGCAGTGCTAGTAGAAGATCTGATGAAAAACTGTTTTTT
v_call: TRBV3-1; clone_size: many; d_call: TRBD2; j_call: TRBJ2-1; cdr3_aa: CASSPLRGAGGNEQFF; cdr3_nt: TGTGCCAGCAGCCCCCTCCGGGGAGCGGGGGGAAATGAGCAGTTCTTC
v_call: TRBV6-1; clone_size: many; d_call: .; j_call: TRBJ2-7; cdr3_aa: CASSEQGPLEQYF; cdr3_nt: TGTGCCAGCAGTGAACAGGGGCCTTTGGAGCAGTACTTC
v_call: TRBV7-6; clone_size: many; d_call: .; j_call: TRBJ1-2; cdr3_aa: CASSLDGTRYTF; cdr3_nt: TGTGCCAGCAGCTTAGACGGCACTCGCTACACCTTC
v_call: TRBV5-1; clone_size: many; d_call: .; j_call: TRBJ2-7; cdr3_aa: CATVRVDYEQYF; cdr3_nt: TGCGCCACGGTGAGGGTTGACTACGAGCAGTACTTC
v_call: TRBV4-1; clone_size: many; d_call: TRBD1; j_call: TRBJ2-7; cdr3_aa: CASSQEKGQGVDEQYF; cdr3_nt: TGCGCCAGCAGCCAAGAAAAGGGACAGGGGGTAGACGAGCAGTACTTC
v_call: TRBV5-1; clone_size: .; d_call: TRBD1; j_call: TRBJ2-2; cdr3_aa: CASRTGYLGGELFF; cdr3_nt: TGCGCCAGCAGGACAGGGTATCTTGGCGGGGAGCTGTTTTTT
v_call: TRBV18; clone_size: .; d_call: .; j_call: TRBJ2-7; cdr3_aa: CASSPPLGHPYEQHF; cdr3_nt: TGTGCCAGCTCACCACCGCTGGGACACCCCTACGAGCAGCACTTC
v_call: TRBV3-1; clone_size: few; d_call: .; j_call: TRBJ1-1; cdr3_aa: CASSSLETEAFF; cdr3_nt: TGTGCCAGCAGCTCCTTGGAAACTGAAGCTTTCTTT
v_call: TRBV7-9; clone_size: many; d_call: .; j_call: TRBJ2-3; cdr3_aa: CASSLRFGSTDTQYF; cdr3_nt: TGTGCCAGCAGCTTACGCTTTGGAAGCACAGATACGCAGTATTTT
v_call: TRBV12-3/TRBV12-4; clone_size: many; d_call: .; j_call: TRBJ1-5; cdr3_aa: CASSQRQISNQPQHF; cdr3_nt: TGTGCCAGCAGCCAAAGACAGATTAGCAATCAGCCCCAGCATTTT
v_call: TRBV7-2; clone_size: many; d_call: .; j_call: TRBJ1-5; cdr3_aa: CASSLALGNQPQHF; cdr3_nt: TGTGCCAGCAGCTTAGCATTAGGGAATCAGCCCCAGCATTTT
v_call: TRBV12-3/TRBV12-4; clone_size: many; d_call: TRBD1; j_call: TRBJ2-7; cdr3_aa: CASSLAGGYEQYF; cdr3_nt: TGTGCCAGCAGTTTGGCAGGGGGCTACGAGCAGTACTTC
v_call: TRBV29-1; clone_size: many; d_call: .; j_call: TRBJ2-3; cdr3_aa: CSVEGSGGGTQYF; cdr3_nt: TGCAGCGTTGAGGGATCCGGAGGAGGTACGCAGTATTTT
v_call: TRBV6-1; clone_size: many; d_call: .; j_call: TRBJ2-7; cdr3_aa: CASPDPTYEQYF; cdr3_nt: TGTGCCAGCCCTGACCCAACCTACGAGCAGTACTTC
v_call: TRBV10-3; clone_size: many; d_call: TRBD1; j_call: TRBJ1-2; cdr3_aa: CAITDRDDGYTF; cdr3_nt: TGTGCCATCACCGACAGGGATGATGGCTACACCTTC
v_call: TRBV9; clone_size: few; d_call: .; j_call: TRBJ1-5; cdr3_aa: CASSRGVGNQPQHF; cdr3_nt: TGTGCCAGCAGCAGGGGGGTTGGCAATCAGCCCCAGCATTTT
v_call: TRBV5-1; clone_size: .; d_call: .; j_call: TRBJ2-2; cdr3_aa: CASSLGTQAPGELFF; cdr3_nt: TGCGCCAGCAGCTTGGGGACTCAAGCCCCCGGGGAGCTGTTTTTT
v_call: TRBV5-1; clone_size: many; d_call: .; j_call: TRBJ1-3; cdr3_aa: CASSSSSGNTIYF; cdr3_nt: TGCGCCAGCAGCTCATCCTCTGGAAACACCATATATTTT
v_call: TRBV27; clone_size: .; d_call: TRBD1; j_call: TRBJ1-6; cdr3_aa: CASSPSGRGDGALHF; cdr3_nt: TGTGCCAGCAGTCCCTCCGGCAGGGGGGATGGGGCCCTCCACTTT
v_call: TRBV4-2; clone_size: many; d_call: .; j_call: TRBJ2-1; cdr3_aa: CASSQDLNQAYNEQFF; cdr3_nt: TGTGCCAGCAGCCAAGATTTAAACCAAGCCTACAATGAGCAGTTCTTC
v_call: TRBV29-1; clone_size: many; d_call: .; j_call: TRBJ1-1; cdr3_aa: CSSRVGTEAFF; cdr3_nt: TGCAGCTCTCGGGTCGGCACTGAAGCTTTCTTT
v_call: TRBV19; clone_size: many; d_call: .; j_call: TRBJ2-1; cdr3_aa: CASSDRDTPYNEQFF; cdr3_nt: TGTGCCAGTAGCGACCGGGACACCCCCTACAATGAGCAGTTCTTC
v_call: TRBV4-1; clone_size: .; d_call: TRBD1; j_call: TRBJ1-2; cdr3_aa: CASSQNRGSGYGYTF; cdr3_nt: TGCGCCAGCAGCCAGAACAGGGGCTCGGGGTATGGCTACACCTTC
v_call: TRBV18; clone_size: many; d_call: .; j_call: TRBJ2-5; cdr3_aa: CAGRTGTQETQYF; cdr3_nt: TGTGCCGGACGAACCGGGACCCAAGAGACCCAGTACTTC
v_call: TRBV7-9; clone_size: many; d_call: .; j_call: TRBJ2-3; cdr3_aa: CASSLWGTLTDTQYF; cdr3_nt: TGTGCCAGCAGCTTATGGGGGACCCTCACAGATACGCAGTATTTT
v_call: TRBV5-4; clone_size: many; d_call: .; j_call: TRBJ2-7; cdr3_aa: CASSPGGASFEQYF; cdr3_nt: TGTGCCAGCAGCCCGGGTGGTGCCTCCTTCGAGCAGTACTTC
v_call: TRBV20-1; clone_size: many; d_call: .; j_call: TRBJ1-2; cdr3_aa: CSSERGNDGYTF; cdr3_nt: TGCAGTTCAGAACGAGGGAATGATGGCTACACCTTC
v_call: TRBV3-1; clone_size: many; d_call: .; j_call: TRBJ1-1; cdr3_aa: CASSPSAMGRETEAFF; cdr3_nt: TGTGCCAGCAGCCCCAGCGCGATGGGACGAGAAACTGAAGCTTTCTTT
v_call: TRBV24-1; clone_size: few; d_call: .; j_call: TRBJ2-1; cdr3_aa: CATSDLSNEQFF; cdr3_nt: TGTGCCACCAGTGATTTGAGCAATGAGCAGTTCTTC
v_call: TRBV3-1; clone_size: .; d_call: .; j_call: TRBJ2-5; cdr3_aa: CASSQQTVPGETQYF; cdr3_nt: TGTGCCAGCAGCCAACAGACAGTCCCCGGGGAGACCCAGTACTTC
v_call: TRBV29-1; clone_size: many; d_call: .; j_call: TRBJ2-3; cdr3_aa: CSVGTDTQYF; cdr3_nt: TGCAGCGTTGGCACAGATACGCAGTATTTT
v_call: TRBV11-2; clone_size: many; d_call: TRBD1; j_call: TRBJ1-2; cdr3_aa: CASEGAYYGYTF; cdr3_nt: TGTGCCAGCGAGGGGGCCTACTATGGCTACACCTTC
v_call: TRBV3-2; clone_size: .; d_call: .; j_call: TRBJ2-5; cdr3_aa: CASSQDIWQLETQYF; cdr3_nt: TGTGCCAGCAGCCAAGATATATGGCAGCTAGAGACCCAGTACTTC
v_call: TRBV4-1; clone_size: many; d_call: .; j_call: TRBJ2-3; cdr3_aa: CASSQGSRGRTDTQYF; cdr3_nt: TGCGCCAGCAGCCAAGGGTCACGGGGCCGCACAGATACGCAGTATTTT
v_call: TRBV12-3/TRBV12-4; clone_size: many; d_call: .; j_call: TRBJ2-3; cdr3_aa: CASSLAQSTDTQYF; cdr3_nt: TGTGCCAGCAGCCTCGCACAGAGCACAGATACGCAGTATTTT
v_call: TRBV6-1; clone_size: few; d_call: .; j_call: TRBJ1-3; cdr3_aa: CASSVTDSGNTIYF; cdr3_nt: TGTGCCAGCAGTGTCACGGATTCTGGAAACACCATATATTTT
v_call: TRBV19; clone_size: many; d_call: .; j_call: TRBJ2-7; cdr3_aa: CASSIDARGAYEQYF; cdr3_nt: TGTGCCAGTAGTATAGACGCTCGTGGGGCCTACGAGCAGTACTTC
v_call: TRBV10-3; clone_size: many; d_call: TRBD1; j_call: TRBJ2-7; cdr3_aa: CAITGQGYEQYF; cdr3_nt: TGTGCCATCACCGGACAGGGATACGAGCAGTACTTC
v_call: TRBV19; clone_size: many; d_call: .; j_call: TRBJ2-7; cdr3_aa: CASSIGTIDYEQYF; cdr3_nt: TGTGCCAGTAGTATTGGGACAATTGATTACGAGCAGTACTTC
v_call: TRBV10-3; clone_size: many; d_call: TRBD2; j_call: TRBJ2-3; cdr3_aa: CAISEPQGRESEGSTDTQYF; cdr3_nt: TGTGCCATCAGTGAGCCCCAAGGGAGGGAGTCGGAGGGCAGCACAGATACGCAGTATTTT
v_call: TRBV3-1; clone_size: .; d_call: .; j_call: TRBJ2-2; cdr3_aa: CASSLIPGPHNTGELFF; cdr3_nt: TGTGCCAGCAGCCTTATCCCAGGACCCCACAACACCGGGGAGCTGTTTTTT
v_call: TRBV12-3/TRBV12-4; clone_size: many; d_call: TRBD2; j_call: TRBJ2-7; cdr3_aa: CASSLLLAGGPPVF; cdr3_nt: TGTGCCAGCAGTTTACTCCTAGCGGGGGGCCCCCCGGTCTTC
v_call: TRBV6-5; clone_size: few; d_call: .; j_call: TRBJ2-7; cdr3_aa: CASSSMATGSYEQYF; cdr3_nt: TGTGCCAGCAGTTCGATGGCCACAGGGTCCTACGAGCAGTACTTC
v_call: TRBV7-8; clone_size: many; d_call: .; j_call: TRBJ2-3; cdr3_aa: CASSLVGGRTDTQYF; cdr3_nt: TGTGCCAGCAGCTTAGTTGGCGGGCGGACAGATACGCAGTATTTT
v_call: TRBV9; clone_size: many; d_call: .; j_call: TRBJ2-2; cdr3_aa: CASTGADTGELFF; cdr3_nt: TGTGCCAGCACGGGGGCCGACACCGGGGAGCTGTTTTTT
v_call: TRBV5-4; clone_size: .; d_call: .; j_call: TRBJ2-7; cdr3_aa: CASSLWGQSDNEQYF; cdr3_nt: TGTGCCAGCAGCTTGTGGGGGCAGTCGGACAACGAGCAGTACTTC
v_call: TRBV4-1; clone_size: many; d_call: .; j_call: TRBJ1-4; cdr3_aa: CASSQASGKRKLFF; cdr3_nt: TGCGCCAGCAGCCAAGCTTCAGGGAAACGAAAACTGTTTTTT
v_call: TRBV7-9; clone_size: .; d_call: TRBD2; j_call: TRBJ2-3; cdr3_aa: CASTLSAGGPVWLDTQYF; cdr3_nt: TGTGCCAGCACCCTAAGTGCGGGGGGGCCAGTCTGGTTAGATACGCAGTATTTT
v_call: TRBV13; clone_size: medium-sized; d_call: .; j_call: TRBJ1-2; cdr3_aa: CASSLGRDGYTF; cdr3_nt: TGTGCCAGCAGCTTAGGAAGGGATGGCTACACCTTC
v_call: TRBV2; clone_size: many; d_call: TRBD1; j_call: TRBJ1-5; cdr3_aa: CASSEGNRGSPQHF; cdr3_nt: TGTGCCAGCAGTGAAGGGAACAGGGGGTCGCCCCAGCATTTT
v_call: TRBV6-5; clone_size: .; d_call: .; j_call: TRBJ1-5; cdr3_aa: CASSPHEGDQPQHF; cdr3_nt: TGTGCCAGCAGTCCCCACGAAGGGGATCAGCCCCAGCATTTT